This entry describes one T cell receptor (beta chain). In the study's own analysis: Reference gene primers were amplified, and this amplification served to estimate nucleated cell counts. Sequencing was performed with immunoSEQ multiplex PCR; in TCRdb, only in-frame clones are kept and a portion is missing. D and trimming were read from the DNA, whereas the V and J calls and clone size are those reported in that table. The sample lists 300,000 to 350,000 clones; over 90% were seen once. This sample is drawn from a study of blood T cell repertoires in COVID-19. CDR3 size: 16 residues. In germline, CDR1 is SGDLS, CDR2 YYNGEE. The V end was cut by 1 base, the J end by 1 base, with 11 bases between. Participant age was 18 to 89 years, and participants resided in about two dozen US areas. Self-reported history from a screening survey and questionnaire set each donor's cohort. A COVID-19 case was met by exposed participants within 2 weeks before study entry.

Material for sequencing was PBMCs or T cells enriched from blood (not recorded which). The chain is built from TRBV9 and TRBJ2-2; no definite D call. The origin of this receptor is a woman younger than 45 who had been exposed to COVID-19. For the CDR3, the DNA is TGTGCCAGCAGCGTACGCGGTGACGGGAACACCGGGGAGCTGTTTTTT. Translated, it gives CASSVRGDGNTGELFF.